These 5 T cell receptor beta chains share one sample of origin, sequenced in a study of blood T cell repertoires in COVID-19 (dated by TCRdb to 2018 to 2020). Libraries were made using the immunoSEQ multiplex PCR assay. TCRdb took this table from immuneACCESS and kept in-frame rearrangements with V and J called. Such tables lack part of the clones; where checked against another copy, unresolved V genes explain under half of the gap, and the rest is unexplained. The table for this sample lists around 130,000 clones; roughly 84% of them were counted only once. The ten largest clones add up to around 4.2% of the sample. The sequencing input was peripheral blood. The receptors were sampled from a man between 60 and 75 years old with acute or convalescent COVID-19.

This sequence joins TRBV19 and TRBJ2-3; 9 nucleotides agree with TRBD1. This CDR3 region has 16 residues. The germline gives CDR1 LNHDA, CDR2 SQIVND (reference sequence). The ends lost 1 base at V and 6 bases at J; junction bases unmatched: 8. As DNA, the CDR3 is TGTGCCAGTAGTATAGTTACACAGGGGGCAGAGGATACGCAGTATTTT. It yields the protein CASSIVTQGAEDTQYF.

V gene TRBV5-4 combines with J gene TRBJ1-2; TRBD1 matches 8 bases. V trimming: 4 bases; J trimming: 8 bases; junction bases outside the gene matches: 16. Germline CDR1 SGHNT, CDR2 YYREEE (reference sequence). The CDR3 runs to 16 residues. The DNA of the CDR3 is TGTGCCAGCAGCCCCCCCCGGGCAGGGGGCCCACGCGGCTACACCTTC. Its translation: CASSPPRAGGPRGYTF.

In DNA form, the CDR3 reads TGTGCCAGCAGCCGGGAGGGCCAGACAGATACGCAGTATTTT. This translates into CASSREGQTDTQYF. J is TRBJ2-3 and V is TRBV7-2, with TRBD2 identical over 8 bases. Germline CDR1 and CDR2: SGHTA and FQGNSA. The ends lost 5 bases at V and 3 bases at J; junction bases unmatched: 4. CDR3 length equals 14 residues.

The CDR3 DNA reads TGTGCCACCAGTGACGCCTCTTCGGGCACCGGGGAGCTGTTTTTT. It codes for CATSDASSGTGELFF. The rearrangement links TRBV24-1 to TRBJ2-2; no definite D call. CDR3 length equals 15 residues. Trimming took 4 bases from V and 4 from J, leaving 12 bases between them. Germline V gene data show CDR1 as KGHDR and CDR2 as SFDVKD.

The chain combines TRBV7-9 with TRBJ1-1; D not resolved. Germline V lookup: CDR1 SEHNR, CDR2 FQNEAQ (reference sequence). The V end was cut by 4 bases, the J end by 1 base, with 13 bases between. The CDR3 is made up of 15 amino acids. CDR3 coding DNA: TGTGCCAGCAGCTCGTTTGGACGGGAGAACACTGAAGCTTTCTTT. Protein product: CASSSFGRENTEAFF. Looking up the rest from reference TRBV7-9 and TRBJ1-1 gives the full variable domain: DTGVSQNPRHKITKRGQNVTFRCDPISEHNRLYWYRQTLGQGPEFLTYFQNEAQLEKSRLLSDRFSAERPKGSFSTLEIQRTEQGDSAMYLCASSSFGRENTEAFFGQGTRLTVV.